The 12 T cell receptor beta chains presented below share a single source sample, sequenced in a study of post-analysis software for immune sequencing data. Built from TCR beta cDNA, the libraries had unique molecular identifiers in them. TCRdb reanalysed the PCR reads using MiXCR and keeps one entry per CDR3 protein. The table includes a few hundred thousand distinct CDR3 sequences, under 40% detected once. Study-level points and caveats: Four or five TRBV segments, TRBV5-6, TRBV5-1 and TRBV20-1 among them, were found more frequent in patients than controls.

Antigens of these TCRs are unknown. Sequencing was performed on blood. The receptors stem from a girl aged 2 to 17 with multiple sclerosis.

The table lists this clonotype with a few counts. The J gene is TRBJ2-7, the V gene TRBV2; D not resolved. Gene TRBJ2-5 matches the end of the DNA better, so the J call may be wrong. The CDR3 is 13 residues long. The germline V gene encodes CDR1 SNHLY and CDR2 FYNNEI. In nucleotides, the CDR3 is TGTGCCAGCGGCCTTGCTTGGCGGGAGACCCAGTACTTC. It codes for CASGLAWRETQYF.

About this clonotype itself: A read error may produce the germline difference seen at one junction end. The CDR3: CATSESDRGPDTQYF. The CDR3 DNA is TGTGCCACCAGTGAGTCGGATCGGGGCCCAGATACGCAGTATTTT. The chain couples TRBV10-3 to TRBJ2-3; TRBD1 or TRBD2 may be the D gene (5 bases each). Per the germline V gene, CDR1 is ENHRY and CDR2 is SYGVKD. This CDR3 is 15 amino acids long.

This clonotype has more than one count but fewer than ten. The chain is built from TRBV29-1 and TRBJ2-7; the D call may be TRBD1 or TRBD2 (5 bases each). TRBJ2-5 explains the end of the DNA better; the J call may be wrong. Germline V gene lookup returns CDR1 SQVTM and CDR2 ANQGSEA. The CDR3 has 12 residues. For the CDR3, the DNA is TGCAGCGTGAGGCAGGGAGAAGAGACCCAGTACTTC. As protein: CSVRQGEETQYF.

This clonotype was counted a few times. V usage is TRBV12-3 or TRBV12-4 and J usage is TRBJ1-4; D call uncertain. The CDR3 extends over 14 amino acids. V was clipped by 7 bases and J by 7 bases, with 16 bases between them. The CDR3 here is CASTWEGEGEKLFF. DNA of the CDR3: TGTGCCAGCACCTGGGAGGGAGAGGGTGAAAAACTGTTTTTT.

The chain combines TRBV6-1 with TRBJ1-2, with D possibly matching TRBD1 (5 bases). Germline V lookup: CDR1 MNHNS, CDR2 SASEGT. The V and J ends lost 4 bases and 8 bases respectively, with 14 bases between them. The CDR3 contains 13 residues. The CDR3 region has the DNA TGTGCCAGCAGTGCGGGCAGGGTTGAAGGCTACACCTTC. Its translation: CASSAGRVEGYTF.

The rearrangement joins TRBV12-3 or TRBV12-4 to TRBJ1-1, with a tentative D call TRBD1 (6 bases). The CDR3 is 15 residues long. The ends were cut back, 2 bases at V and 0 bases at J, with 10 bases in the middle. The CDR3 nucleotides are TGTGCCAGCAGTTTACGGGGGGCCTTGAACACTGAAGCTTTCTTT. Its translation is CASSLRGALNTEAFF.

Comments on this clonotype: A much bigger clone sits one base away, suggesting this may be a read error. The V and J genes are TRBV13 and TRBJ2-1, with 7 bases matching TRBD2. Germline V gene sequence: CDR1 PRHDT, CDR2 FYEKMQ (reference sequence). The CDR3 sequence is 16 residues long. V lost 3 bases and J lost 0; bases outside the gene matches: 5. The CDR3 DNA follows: TGTGCCAGCAGCTTGGAGCGGGGCAACTCCTACAATGAGCAGTTCTTC. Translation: CASSLERGNSYNEQFF.

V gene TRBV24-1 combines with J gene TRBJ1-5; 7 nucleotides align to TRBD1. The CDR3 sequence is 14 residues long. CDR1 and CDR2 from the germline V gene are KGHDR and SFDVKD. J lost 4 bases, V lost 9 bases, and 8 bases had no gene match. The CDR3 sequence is CATEGTDKNQPQHF. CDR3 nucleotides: TGTGCCACCGAAGGGACAGACAAAAATCAGCCCCAGCATTTT.

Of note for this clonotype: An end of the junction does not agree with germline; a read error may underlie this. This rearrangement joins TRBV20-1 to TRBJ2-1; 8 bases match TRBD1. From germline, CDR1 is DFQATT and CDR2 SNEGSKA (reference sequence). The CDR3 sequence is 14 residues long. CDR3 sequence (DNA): TGCAATGCTTCCCGGACAGGGTCAACCAATGAGCAGTTCTTC. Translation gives CNASRTGSTNEQFF.

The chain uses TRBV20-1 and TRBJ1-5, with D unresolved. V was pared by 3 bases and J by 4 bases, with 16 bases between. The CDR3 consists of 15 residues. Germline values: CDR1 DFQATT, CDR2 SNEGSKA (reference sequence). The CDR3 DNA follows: TGCAGTGCTAGTCCCCAAGTTAGGGCTAATCAGCCCCAGCATTTT. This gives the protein CSASPQVRANQPQHF.

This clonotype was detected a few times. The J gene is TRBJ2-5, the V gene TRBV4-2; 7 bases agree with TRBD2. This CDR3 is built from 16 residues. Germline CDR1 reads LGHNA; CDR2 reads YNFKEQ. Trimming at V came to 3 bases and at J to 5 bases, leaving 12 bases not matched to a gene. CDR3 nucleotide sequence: TGTGCCAGCAGCCAGGCCAGGGACTACCTTGGCGAGACCCAGTACTTC. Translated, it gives CASSQARDYLGETQYF.

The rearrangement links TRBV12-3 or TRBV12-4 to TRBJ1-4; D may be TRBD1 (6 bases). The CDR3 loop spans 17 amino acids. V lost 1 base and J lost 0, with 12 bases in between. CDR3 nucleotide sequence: TGTGCCAGCAGTTTAGGTCCGGGACACCCAACTAATGAAAAACTGTTTTTT. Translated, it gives CASSLGPGHPTNEKLFF.